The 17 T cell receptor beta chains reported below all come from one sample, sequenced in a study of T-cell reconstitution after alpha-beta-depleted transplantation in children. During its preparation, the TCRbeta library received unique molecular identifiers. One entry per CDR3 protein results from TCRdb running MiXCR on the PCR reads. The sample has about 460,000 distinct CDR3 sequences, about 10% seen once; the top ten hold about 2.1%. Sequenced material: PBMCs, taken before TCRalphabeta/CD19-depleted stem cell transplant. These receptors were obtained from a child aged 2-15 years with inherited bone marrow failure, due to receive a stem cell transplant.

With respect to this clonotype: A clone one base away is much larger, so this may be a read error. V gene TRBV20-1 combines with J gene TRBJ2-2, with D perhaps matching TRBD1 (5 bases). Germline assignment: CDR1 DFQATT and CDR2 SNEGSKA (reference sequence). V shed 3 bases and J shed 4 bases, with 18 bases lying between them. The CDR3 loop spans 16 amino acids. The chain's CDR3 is CSASPVGLSATGELFF. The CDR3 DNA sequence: TGCAGTGCTAGTCCCGTGGGGCTGTCAGCCACCGGGGAGCTGTTTTTT.

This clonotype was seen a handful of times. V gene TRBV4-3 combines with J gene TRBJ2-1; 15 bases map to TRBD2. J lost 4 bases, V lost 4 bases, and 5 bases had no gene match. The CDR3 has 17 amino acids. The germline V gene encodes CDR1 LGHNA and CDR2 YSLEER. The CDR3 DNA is TGCGCCAGCAGCCCATCGGGACTAGCGGGAGGATACAATGAGCAGTTCTTC. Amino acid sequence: CASSPSGLAGGYNEQFF.

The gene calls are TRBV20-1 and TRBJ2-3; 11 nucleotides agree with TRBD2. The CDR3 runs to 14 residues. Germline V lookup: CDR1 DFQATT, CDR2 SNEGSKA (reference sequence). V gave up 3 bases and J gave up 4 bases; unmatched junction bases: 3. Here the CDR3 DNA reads TGCAGTGCTAGGACTAGCGGGATCGCAGATACGCAGTATTTT. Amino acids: CSARTSGIADTQYF.

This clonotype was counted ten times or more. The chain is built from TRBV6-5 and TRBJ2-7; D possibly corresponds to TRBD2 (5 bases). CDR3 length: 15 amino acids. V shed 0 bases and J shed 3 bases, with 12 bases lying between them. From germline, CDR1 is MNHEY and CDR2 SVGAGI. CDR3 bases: TGTGCCAGCAGTTACTCGGTGGGAGTCAACTACGAGCAGTACTTC. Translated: CASSYSVGVNYEQYF.

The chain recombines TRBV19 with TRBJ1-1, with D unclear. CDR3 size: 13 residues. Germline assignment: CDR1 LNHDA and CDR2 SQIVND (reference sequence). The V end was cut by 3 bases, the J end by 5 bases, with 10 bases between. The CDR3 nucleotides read TGTGCCAGTAGTATTTCCAGATATACTGAAGCTTTCTTT. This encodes CASSISRYTEAFF.

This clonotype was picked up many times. CDR3 amino acids: CASSTTGGPDTQYF. The CDR3 region has the DNA TGTGCCAGCAGTACCACAGGGGGCCCAGATACGCAGTATTTT. This rearrangement joins TRBV27 to TRBJ2-3; 9 nucleotides agree with TRBD1. V gave up 5 bases and J gave up 4 bases; unmatched junction bases: 4. In germline, CDR1 is MNHEY, CDR2 SMNVEV (reference sequence). This CDR3 region has 14 residues.

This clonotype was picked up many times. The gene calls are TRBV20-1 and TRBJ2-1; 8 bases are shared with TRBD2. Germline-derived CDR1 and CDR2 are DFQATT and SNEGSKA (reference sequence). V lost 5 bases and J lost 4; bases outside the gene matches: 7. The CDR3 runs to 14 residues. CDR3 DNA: TGCAGTGCTGGCAGCGGGAGCGCGTACAATGAGCAGTTCTTC. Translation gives CSAGSGSAYNEQFF.

CDR3 amino acids: CASSTTVHQPQHF. CDR3 nucleotide sequence: TGTGCCAGTAGTACCACAGTGCATCAGCCCCAGCATTTT. V usage is TRBV19 and J usage is TRBJ1-5; no reliable D call. CDR1 LNHDA and CDR2 SQIVND come from the germline V gene (reference sequence). This CDR3 has 13 amino acids. The germline V and J ends were trimmed by 4 bases and 5 bases, with 9 bases remaining between them.

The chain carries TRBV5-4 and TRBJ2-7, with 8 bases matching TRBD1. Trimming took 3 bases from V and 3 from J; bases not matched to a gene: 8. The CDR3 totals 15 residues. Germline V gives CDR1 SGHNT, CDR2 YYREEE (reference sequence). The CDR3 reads CASSSADRDLYEQYF. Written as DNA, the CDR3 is TGTGCCAGCAGCTCTGCGGACAGGGACCTCTACGAGCAGTACTTC.

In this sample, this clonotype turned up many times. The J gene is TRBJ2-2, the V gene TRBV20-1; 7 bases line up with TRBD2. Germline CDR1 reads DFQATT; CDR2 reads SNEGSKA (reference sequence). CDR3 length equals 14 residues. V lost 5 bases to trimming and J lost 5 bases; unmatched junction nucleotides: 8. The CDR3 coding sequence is TGCAGTGCTTTCCTAGCGGACGGGACCGGGGAGCTGTTTTTT. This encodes CSAFLADGTGELFF.

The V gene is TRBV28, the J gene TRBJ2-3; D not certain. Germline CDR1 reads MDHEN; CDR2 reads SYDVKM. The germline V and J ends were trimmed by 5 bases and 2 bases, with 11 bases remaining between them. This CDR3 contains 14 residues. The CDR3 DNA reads TGTGCCAGCAGTCCCCTAGGGCCCACAGATACGCAGTATTTT. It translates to CASSPLGPTDTQYF.

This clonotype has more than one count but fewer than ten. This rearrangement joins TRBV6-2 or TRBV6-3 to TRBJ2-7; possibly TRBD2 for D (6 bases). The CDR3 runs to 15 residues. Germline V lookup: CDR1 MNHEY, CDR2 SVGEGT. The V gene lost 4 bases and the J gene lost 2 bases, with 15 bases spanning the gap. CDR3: CASSSQRVYPYEQYF. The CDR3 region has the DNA TGTGCCAGCAGTTCACAGCGGGTCTACCCCTACGAGCAGTACTTC.

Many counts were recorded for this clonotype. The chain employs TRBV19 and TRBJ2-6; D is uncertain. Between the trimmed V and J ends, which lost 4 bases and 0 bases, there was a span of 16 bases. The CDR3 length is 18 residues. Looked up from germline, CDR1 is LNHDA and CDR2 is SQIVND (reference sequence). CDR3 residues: CASSSYASPSSGANVLTF. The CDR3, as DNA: TGTGCCAGTAGTAGTTACGCCAGTCCCAGCTCTGGGGCCAACGTCCTGACTTTC.

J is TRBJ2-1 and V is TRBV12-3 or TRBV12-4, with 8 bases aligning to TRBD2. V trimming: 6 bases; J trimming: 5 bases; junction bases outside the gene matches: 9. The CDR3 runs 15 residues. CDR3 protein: CASRSRGGLDNEQFF. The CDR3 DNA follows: TGTGCCAGCAGATCCCGGGGGGGACTGGACAATGAGCAGTTCTTC.

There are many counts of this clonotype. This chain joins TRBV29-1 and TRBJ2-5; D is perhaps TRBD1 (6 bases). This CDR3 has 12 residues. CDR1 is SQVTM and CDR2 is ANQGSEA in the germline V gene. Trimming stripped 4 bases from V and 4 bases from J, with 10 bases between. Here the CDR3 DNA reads TGCAGCGTTGTCAGGGGCGGAGAGACCCAGTACTTC. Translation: CSVVRGGETQYF.

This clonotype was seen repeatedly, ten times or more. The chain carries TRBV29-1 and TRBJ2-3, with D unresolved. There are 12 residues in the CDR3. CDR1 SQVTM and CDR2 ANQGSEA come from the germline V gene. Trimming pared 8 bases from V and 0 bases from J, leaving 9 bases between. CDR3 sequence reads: CSYDPSTDTQYF. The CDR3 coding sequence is TGCAGCTACGACCCCAGCACAGATACGCAGTATTTT.

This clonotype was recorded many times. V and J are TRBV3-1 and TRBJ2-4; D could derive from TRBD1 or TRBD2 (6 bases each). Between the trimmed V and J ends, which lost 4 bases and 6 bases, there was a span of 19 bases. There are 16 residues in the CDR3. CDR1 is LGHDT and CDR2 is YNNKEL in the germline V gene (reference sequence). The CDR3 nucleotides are TGTGCCAGCAGCCCGAGGCCTAGGGGGGAGCGAAACATTCAGTACTTC. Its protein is CASSPRPRGERNIQYF.